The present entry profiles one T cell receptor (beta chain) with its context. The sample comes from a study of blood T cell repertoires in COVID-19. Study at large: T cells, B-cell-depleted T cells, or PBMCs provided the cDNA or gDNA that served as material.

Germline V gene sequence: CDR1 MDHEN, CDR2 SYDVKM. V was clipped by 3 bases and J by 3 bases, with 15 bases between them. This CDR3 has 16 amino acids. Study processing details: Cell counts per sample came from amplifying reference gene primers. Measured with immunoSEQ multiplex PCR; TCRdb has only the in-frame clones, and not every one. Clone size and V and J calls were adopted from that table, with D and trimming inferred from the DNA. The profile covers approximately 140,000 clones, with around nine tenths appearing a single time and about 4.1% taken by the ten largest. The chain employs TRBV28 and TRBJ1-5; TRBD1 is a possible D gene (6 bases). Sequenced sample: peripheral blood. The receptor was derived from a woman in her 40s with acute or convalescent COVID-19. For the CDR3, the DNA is TGTGCCAGCAGTTTCTCCAGGGGATTTTACAATCAGCCCCAGCATTTT. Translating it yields CASSFSRGFYNQPQHF.